This TCR beta chain was retrieved from a study of T cell responses to AZD1222 COVID-19 vaccine. The study, taken as a whole, reports: Without day 14 samples, only post-peak T cell repertoires were studied.

Remarks on this clone: Its matching antigen is unknown.

V was clipped by 7 bases and J by 5 bases, with 9 bases between them. The CDR3 sequence is 11 residues long. Germline CDR1 reads MNHEY; CDR2 reads SMNVEV (reference sequence). Sequencing was performed with immunoSEQ multiplex PCR; in TCRdb, only in-frame clones are kept and a portion is missing. In the table there are about 140,000 clones, around 91% of which are singletons. Specimen: peripheral blood, collected on day 0 of AZD1222 vaccination. The chain combines TRBV27 with TRBJ2-7, with D perhaps matching TRBD2 (5 bases). The sequence was collected from an adult in good health. DNA for the CDR3: TGTGCCAGCAAGCGGAGGCACGAGCAGTACTTC. Translated: CASKRRHEQYF.